These 10 T cell receptor beta chains share one sample of origin, sequenced in a study of cytomegalovirus exposure and HLA in healthy donors. Only in-frame clones appear in the TCRdb table, and some are missing; sequencing was by immunoSEQ multiplex PCR. The sample carries 200,000 to 300,000 clones, roughly 90% recorded once. What was sequenced was PBMCs. The receptor source for this set is a man between 18 and 35 years old in good health and CMV-seropositive.

The chain couples TRBV28 to TRBJ2-7; no clear D. V was pared by 1 base and J by 4 bases, with 8 bases between. CDR3 length: 13 amino acids. Germline values: CDR1 MDHEN, CDR2 SYDVKM. The CDR3 DNA reads as TGTGCCAGCAGTTTATCCACAGAGTACGAGCAGTACTTC. Its protein is CASSLSTEYEQYF.

The rearrangement uses TRBV7-8 and TRBJ2-7, with unresolved D. CDR1 is SGHVS and CDR2 is FQNEAQ in the germline V gene. The V and J ends lost 5 bases and 7 bases respectively, with 12 bases between them. The CDR3 runs to 12 residues. The CDR3 nucleotides are TGTGCCAGCAGCCCGCCTCACGGTGAGCAGTACTTC. This encodes CASSPPHGEQYF.

The chain has TRBV2 and TRBJ2-5, with TRBD1 matching over 7 bases. V gave up 7 bases and J gave up 1 base; unmatched junction bases: 6. This CDR3 is built from 14 residues. Germline CDR1 reads SNHLY; CDR2 reads FYNNEI. This CDR3 is CASNPGQAQETQYF. CDR3 sequence (DNA): TGTGCCAGCAATCCCGGACAGGCCCAAGAGACCCAGTACTTC.

This chain links TRBV10-3 with TRBJ1-4; 9 positions match TRBD1. CDR3 length equals 13 residues. The V and J ends lost 9 bases and 4 bases, in that order; junction bases with no gene match: 3. CDR1 is ENHRY and CDR2 is SYGVKD in the germline V gene. The CDR3 spells CAIGTGHNEKLFF. CDR3 bases: TGTGCCATAGGGACAGGGCATAATGAAAAACTGTTTTTT.

In DNA, the CDR3 is TGTGCCTGGAGTCCAATAGACTACTATGGCTACACCTTC. As protein: CAWSPIDYYGYTF. V gene TRBV30 combines with J gene TRBJ1-2, with D uncertain. Trimming shortened V by 2 bases and J by 3 bases, and 10 bases separated the two germline ends. CDR3 length: 13 residues. The germline CDR1 and CDR2 sequences are GTSNPN and SVGIG (reference sequence).

In the case of this clone: Sequence at one end of the junction differs from germline and may be a read error. The CDR3 nucleotides are TGCGCGAGCACAGACGACAGCGGGCTTGGCTACACCTTC. It yields the protein CASTDDSGLGYTF. The chain couples TRBV5-1 to TRBJ1-2; possibly TRBD1 for D (5 bases). Germline CDR1 reads SGHRS; CDR2 reads YFSETQ. CDR3 length equals 13 residues.

The gene calls are TRBV5-6 and TRBJ2-7; D is unclear. The CDR3 extends over 14 amino acids. V was cut by 4 bases and J by 1 base, with 12 bases left in between. Germline CDR1 SGHDT, CDR2 YYEEEE. The CDR3 region is CASSPLVGSYEQYF. The CDR3 coding sequence is TGTGCCAGCAGCCCCCTCGTCGGTTCCTACGAGCAGTACTTC.

The chain couples TRBV5-5 to TRBJ2-7; D remains ambiguous. Germline V lookup: CDR1 SGHKS, CDR2 YYEKEE (reference sequence). V lost 1 base, J lost 11 bases, and 13 bases lay in between. The CDR3 consists of 12 residues. The CDR3 protein is CASSLSRPPEYF. Here the CDR3 DNA reads TGTGCCAGCAGCTTGAGTCGGCCTCCCGAGTACTTC.

J is TRBJ1-5 and V is TRBV28; unclear D gene. The CDR3 has 13 amino acids. The germline V gene has CDR1 MDHEN and CDR2 SYDVKM. Trimming shortened V by 4 bases and J by 5 bases, and 9 bases separated the two germline ends. The CDR3, as DNA: TGTGCCAGCAGTTGGGCAGACGATCAGCCCCAGCATTTT. Protein: CASSWADDQPQHF. The entire variable domain, with the rest obtained from reference TRBV28 and TRBJ1-5, is as follows: DVKVTQSSRYLVKRTGEKVFLECVQDMDHENMFWYRQDPGLGLRLIYFSYDVKMKEKGDIPEGYSVSREKKERFSLILESASTNQTSMYLCASSWADDQPQHFGDGTRLSIL.

This chain uses TRBV30 with TRBJ1-3, with 9 bases fitting TRBD1. This CDR3 region has 13 residues. Trimming cost V 4 bases and J 3 bases; bases outside gene matches: 1. CDR1 and CDR2 from the germline V gene are GTSNPN and SVGIG (reference sequence). DNA for the CDR3: TGTGCCTGGAACAGGGGGCTTGGAAACACCATATATTTT. Protein product: CAWNRGLGNTIYF.